Described below is a single T cell receptor beta chain sequence and its context. Adults between roughly 18 and 89 years of age took part from 20 to 25 US areas. Grouping used clinical history reported by participants in a survey and questionnaire. Sequenced by immunoSEQ multiplex PCR; TCRdb stores in-frame clones only, minus some. The sample records roughly 450,000 clones, 90% being singletons. This entry is derived from a study of blood T cell repertoires in COVID-19. Background on the study: Samples representing acute and convalescent COVID-19 were sourced from the United States, Italy and Spain.

The CDR3 sequence is 16 residues long. The V end was cut by 5 bases, the J end by 3 bases, with 18 bases between. The germline gives CDR1 MDHEN, CDR2 SYDVKM. This TCR was sampled from a man aged 18-30 years who had recovered from COVID-19. The J gene is TRBJ2-3, the V gene TRBV28; perhaps TRBD1 as D (6 bases). Sequencing was done on a sample of PBMCs or T cells enriched from blood (not recorded which). The CDR3: CASSTVTGLATDTQYF. In DNA form, the CDR3 reads TGTGCCAGCAGTACTGTGACAGGACTGGCTACAGATACGCAGTATTTT.